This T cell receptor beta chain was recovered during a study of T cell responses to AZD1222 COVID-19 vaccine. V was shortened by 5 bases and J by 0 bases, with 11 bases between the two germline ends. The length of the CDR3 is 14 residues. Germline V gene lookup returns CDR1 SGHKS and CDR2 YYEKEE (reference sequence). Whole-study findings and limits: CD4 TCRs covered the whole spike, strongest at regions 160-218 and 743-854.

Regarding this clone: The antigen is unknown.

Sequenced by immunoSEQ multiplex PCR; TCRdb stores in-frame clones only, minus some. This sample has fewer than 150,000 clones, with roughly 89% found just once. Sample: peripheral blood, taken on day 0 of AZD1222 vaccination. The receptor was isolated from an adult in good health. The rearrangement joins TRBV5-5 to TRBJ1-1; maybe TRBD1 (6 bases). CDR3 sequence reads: CASRPDRLNTEAFF. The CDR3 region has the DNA TGTGCCAGCAGACCCGACAGGTTGAACACTGAAGCTTTCTTT.